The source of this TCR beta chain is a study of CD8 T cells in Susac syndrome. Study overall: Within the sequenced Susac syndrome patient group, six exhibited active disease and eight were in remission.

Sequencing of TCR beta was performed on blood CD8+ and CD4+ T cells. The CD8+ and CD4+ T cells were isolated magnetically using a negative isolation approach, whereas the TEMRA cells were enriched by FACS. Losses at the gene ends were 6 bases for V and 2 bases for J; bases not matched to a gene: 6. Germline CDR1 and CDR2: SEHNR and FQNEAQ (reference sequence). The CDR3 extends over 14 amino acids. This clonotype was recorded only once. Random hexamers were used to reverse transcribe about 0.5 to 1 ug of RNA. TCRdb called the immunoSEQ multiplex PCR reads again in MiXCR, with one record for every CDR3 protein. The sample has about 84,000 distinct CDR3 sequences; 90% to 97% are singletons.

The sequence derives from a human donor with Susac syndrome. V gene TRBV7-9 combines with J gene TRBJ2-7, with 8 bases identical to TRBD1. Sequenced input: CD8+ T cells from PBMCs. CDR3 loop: CASRPGTGTYEQYF. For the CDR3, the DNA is TGTGCCAGCAGGCCCGGGACAGGAACCTACGAGCAGTACTTC.